This T cell receptor beta chain was obtained from a study of a mutant IDH1 vaccine in newly diagnosed glioma. On the study more broadly: Following radiotherapy alone, or alongside temozolomide cycles, vaccination was started after an interval of 4-6 weeks.

V shed 1 base and J shed 3 bases, with 15 bases lying between them. The CDR3 runs to 16 residues. Germline CDR1 GTSNPN, CDR2 SVGIG (reference sequence). Time point defined: week 5, during vaccination. Every vaccine dose comprised 300 ug of mutant IDH1 20-mer peptide plus topical imiquimod. Notes on the study in general: There seemed to be no relation between pseudoprogression and changes in top peripheral T cell clonotypes.

Sequencing used immunoSEQ multiplex PCR; TCRdb keeps in-frame clones, though not all of them. The table includes around 78,000 clones, 91% detected once. As for this clone: Its antigen is not identified.

The clonotype comes from a woman aged 45-65 years with glioma. The chain combines TRBV30 with TRBJ2-2; D could derive from TRBD1 or TRBD2 (5 bases each). Sequencing used PBMCs, obtained from a glioma patient whose treatment included an IDH1 peptide vaccine. As DNA, the CDR3 is TGTGCCTGGAGTGGGGGCCCGGGAATTTACACCGGGGAGCTGTTTTTT. Translated: CAWSGGPGIYTGELFF.